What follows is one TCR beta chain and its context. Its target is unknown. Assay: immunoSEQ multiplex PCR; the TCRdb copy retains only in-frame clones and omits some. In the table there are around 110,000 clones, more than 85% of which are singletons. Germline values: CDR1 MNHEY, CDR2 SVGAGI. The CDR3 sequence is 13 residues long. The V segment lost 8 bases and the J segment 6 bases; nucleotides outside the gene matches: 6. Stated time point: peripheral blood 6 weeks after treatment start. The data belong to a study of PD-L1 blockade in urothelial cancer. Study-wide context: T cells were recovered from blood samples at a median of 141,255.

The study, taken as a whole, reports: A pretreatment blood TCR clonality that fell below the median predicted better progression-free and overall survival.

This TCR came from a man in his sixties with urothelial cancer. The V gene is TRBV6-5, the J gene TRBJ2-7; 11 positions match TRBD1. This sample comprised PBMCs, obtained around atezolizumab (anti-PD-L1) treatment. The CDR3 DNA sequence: TGTGCCAGCGGACAGGGGGCGAGAGGCGAGCAGTACTTC. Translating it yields CASGQGARGEQYF.